Below, 10 T cell receptor beta chains from the same sample are listed, as sequenced in a study of cytomegalovirus exposure and HLA in healthy donors. PCR involved 60 Vbeta and 13 Jbeta primers. TCRdb's table, derived via immunoSEQ multiplex PCR, lists solely in-frame clones and lacks some. The sample lists 200,000 to 250,000 clones, about 72% seen once, with 3% to 4% in the top ten. Sequenced material: PBMCs. These receptors were obtained from a male donor in good health and CMV-seronegative.

This clone was counted between two and nine times. The chain uses TRBV7-2 and TRBJ1-1, with D uncertain. CDR3 length equals 14 residues. The germline V gene has CDR1 SGHTA and CDR2 FQGNSA. With 0 bases removed from V and 1 base from J, the gap between germline ends came to 6 bases. The DNA for the CDR3 is TGTGCCAGCAGCTTAGCGGGAGGGAACACTGAAGCTTTCTTT. As protein: CASSLAGGNTEAFF.

This chain joins TRBV5-1 and TRBJ2-7; TRBD1 agrees at 8 bases. The CDR3 loop spans 14 amino acids. Trimming at V came to 0 bases and at J to 5 bases, leaving 4 bases not matched to a gene. Per the germline V gene, CDR1 is SGHRS and CDR2 is YFSETQ. CDR3 residues: CASSLVSGGHEQYF. The CDR3 nucleotides are TGCGCCAGCAGCTTGGTGTCAGGGGGCCACGAGCAGTACTTC.

This chain uses TRBV6-4 with TRBJ1-2, with TRBD1 matching over 9 bases. There are 12 residues in the CDR3. V lost 6 bases, J lost 8 bases, and 4 bases stayed unmatched. Germline loops: CDR1 MRHNA, CDR2 SNTAGT. The CDR3, as DNA: TGTGCCAGCAGCACCGACAGGGGGGGCTACACCTTC. Protein: CASSTDRGGYTF.

This clone has just a few counts. The V and J genes are TRBV25-1 and TRBJ1-2; 8 nucleotides match TRBD1. Germline CDR1 reads MGHDK; CDR2 reads SYGVNS. CDR3 length equals 14 residues. J lost 4 bases, V lost 2 bases, and 3 bases had no gene match. CDR3 amino acids: CASSEQGAGYGYTF. The CDR3 DNA sequence: TGTGCCAGCAGTGAACAGGGGGCCGGCTATGGCTACACCTTC.

The chain joins TRBV5-3 to TRBJ2-3; no reliable D call. TRBV5-3 is assigned to the ORF class and has an uncertain function. The CDR3 covers 16 residues. V gave up 1 base and J gave up 5 bases, with 17 bases separating them. This CDR3 reads CARSLYITVRGDTQYF. CDR3 nucleotide sequence: TGTGCCAGAAGCTTGTACATAACCGTTAGAGGAGATACGCAGTATTTT.

The gene calls are TRBV5-4 and TRBJ2-5; 14 positions agree with TRBD2. The CDR3 runs to 17 residues. Germline V lookup: CDR1 SGHNT, CDR2 YYREEE (reference sequence). The trim removed 0 bases at V and 2 bases at J, leaving 3 bases unmatched. CDR3 sequence (DNA): TGTGCCAGCAGCTTGGGGGGACTAGCGGGAGTTCAAGAGACCCAGTACTTC. Translation: CASSLGGLAGVQETQYF.

The chain carries TRBV9 and TRBJ2-2; perhaps TRBD2 as D (6 bases). V was clipped by 3 bases and J by 9 bases, with 18 bases between them. CDR1 and CDR2 (germline): SGDLS, YYNGEE. There are 15 residues in the CDR3. CDR3 DNA sequence: TGTGCCAGCAGCGAAGGACCGATAGCGGTGTGGGAGCTGTTTTTT. It codes for CASSEGPIAVWELFF.

The rearrangement joins TRBV10-2 to TRBJ2-2; weak D call: TRBD2 (5 bases). V was cut by 7 bases and J by 4 bases, with 19 bases left in between. This CDR3 contains 16 residues. From germline, CDR1 is WSHSY and CDR2 SAAADI. As DNA, the CDR3 is TGCGCCAGCACTCGACACGAGGGATGGTCCACCGGGGAGCTGTTTTTT. Its protein is CASTRHEGWSTGELFF.

The rearrangement uses TRBV7-9 and TRBJ2-1, with 10 bases matching TRBD2. The CDR3 is made up of 15 amino acids. Per germline, CDR1 SEHNR and CDR2 FQNEAQ (reference sequence). The V and J ends lost 2 bases and 7 bases, in that order; junction bases with no gene match: 5. Here the CDR3 DNA reads TGTGCCAGCAGCTTAAGAGCGGGAGGGAGAAATGAGCAGTTCTTC. It is translated as CASSLRAGGRNEQFF.

This chain uses TRBV29-1 with TRBJ1-1, with 8 bases identical to TRBD1. The V gene end was trimmed by 1 base and the J gene end by 8 bases; junction bases not matched to a gene: 3. CDR3 length equals 12 residues. Germline CDR1 SQVTM, CDR2 ANQGSEA. The CDR3 region is CSVEVWTGEAFF. DNA for the CDR3: TGCAGCGTTGAAGTGTGGACAGGGGAAGCTTTCTTT.